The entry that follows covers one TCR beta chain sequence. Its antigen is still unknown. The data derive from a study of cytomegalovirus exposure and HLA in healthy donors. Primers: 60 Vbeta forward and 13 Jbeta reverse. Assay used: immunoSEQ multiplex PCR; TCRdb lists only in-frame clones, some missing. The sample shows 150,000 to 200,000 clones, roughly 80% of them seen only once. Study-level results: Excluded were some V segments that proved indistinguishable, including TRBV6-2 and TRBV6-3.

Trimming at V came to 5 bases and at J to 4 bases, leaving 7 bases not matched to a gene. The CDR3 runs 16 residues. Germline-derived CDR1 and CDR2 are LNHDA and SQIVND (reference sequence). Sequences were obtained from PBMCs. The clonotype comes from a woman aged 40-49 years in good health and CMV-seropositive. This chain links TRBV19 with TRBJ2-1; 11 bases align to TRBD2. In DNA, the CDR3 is TGTGCCAGTAGTTGGTCTAGCGGGAGGTTTTACAATGAGCAGTTCTTC. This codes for CASSWSSGRFYNEQFF.